The rows below give T cell receptor beta chains drawn from one sample of a study of CD8 T cells in Susac syndrome. MiXCR was run by TCRdb on the immunoSEQ multiplex PCR reads, yielding one entry per CDR3 protein. The table shows about 130,000 distinct CDR3 sequences, with under 95% occurring only once. The material sequenced was CD8+ T cells from PBMCs. The receptors shown here come from a human donor with multiple sclerosis. The conserved cysteine and the conserved F or W are not part of the CDR3 here. Fields, in order: J gene, V gene, CDR3 length, CDR3 protein.

TRBJ2-1	TRBV20-1	11	SARGTGKVEQF
TRBJ2-2	TRBV30	11	ALNRRRTGELF
TRBJ2-1	TRBV4-3	13	ASSQGLAGYNEQF
TRBJ2-3	TRBV7-2	12	ASSGSGSTDTQY
TRBJ1-1	TRBV7-9	13	ASSLVARGAAEAF
TRBJ2-7	TRBV2	12	ASSEAWTAYEQY
TRBJ2-2	TRBV27	13	ASSTRTSGTGELF
TRBJ2-1	TRBV6-1	12	ASSSFGLMNEQF
TRBJ2-6	TRBV19	11	ASTGPGANVLT
TRBJ2-3	TRBV27	13	ASSLGALSTDTQY
TRBJ2-7	TRBV15	12	ATSSSSGSYEQY
TRBJ2-7	TRBV30	13	AWSTGTWVGGEQY
TRBJ2-7	TRBV4-1	13	ASSQLAGAKYEQY
TRBJ2-1	TRBV24-1	12	ATSPGASYNEQF
TRBJ2-7	TRBV7-9	13	ASSLESGVSYEQY
TRBJ1-1	TRBV27	13	ASSLMASLNTEAF
TRBJ2-2	TRBV30	13	AWSPTDTNTGELF
TRBJ2-1	TRBV27	15	ASSLLSRSRGYNEQF
TRBJ2-3	TRBV19	15	ASSISVPAGYTDTQY
TRBJ2-1	TRBV7-3	13	ASSLTLAVYDEQF
TRBJ2-1	TRBV5-4	15	ASSPSISDRAIEEQF
TRBJ2-3	TRBV6-6	10	ASSSHTDTQY
TRBJ2-7	TRBV9	12	ASSVARRSNEQY
TRBJ1-1	TRBV13	13	ASSDGLSGNTEAF
TRBJ2-2	TRBV27	12	ASSLGGGTGELF
TRBJ2-3	TRBV11-2	10	ASSLGDYTQY
TRBJ2-7	TRBV4-1	13	ASSHAGTPTYEQY
TRBJ2-5	TRBV7-8	11	ASSSLNQETQY
TRBJ2-7	TRBV30	11	AWTTGPSYEQY
TRBJ2-3	TRBV7-9	11	ASSSANGDTQY
TRBJ2-7	TRBV20-1	11	SATGTSPYEQY
TRBJ2-5	TRBV7-9	12	ASSGTGQRETQY
TRBJ1-1	TRBV30	11	AWEEGQVTEAF
TRBJ1-1	TRBV9	13	ASSVAGGEHTEAF
TRBJ2-3	TRBV29-1	11	SVLAGDADTQY
TRBJ2-7	TRBV9	12	ASSPPSGIYEQY
TRBJ1-1	TRBV29-1	12	SVGSFHATGEAF
TRBJ2-7	TRBV12-3/TRBV12-4	12	ASSWGGQLYEQY
TRBJ2-1	TRBV29-1	14	SVEGLAAVSYNEQF
TRBJ1-1	TRBV5-1	10	ASRLGYTEAF
TRBJ2-1	TRBV13	12	ASSRSGTVDEQF
TRBJ2-6	TRBV19	15	ASSWTSGSSGANVLT
TRBJ1-2	TRBV6-2/TRBV6-3	11	ASTSALYYGYT
TRBJ2-7	TRBV20-1	13	SATKGRASLREQY
TRBJ2-1	TRBV13	11	ASSLWGAVEQF
TRBJ1-1	TRBV30	9	AWSQETEAF
TRBJ2-3	TRBV27	13	ASSLLAGATDTQY
TRBJ1-1	TRBV5-6	10	ASSLATLEAF
TRBJ1-1	TRBV29-1	9	SAIVNTEAF
TRBJ2-5	TRBV7-9	10	ASSRSRETQY